Listed below are T cell receptor beta chains from one sample, sequenced in a study of shared clonotypes between healthy human individuals. Data came from immunoSEQ multiplex PCR; TCRdb stores just in-frame clones and leaves some out. The sample has approximately 2.1 million clones; just over 90% are singletons. The sample taken for sequencing was naive CD4+ T cells from PBMCs. The receptors shown here come from a man between 18 and 29 years old in good health. Some clones in this sample may be carry-over from other donors' samples. Each CDR3 is given with its conserved first and last residue. The order of the fields is D gene, J gene, V gene, clone size, CDR3 protein, CDR3 DNA. The D gene is left open where the match is weak. Expanded clones are given a class, and other clones once, few, many or no size at all.

>TRBD1|TRBJ1-4|TRBV7-2|.
CASSSTGTGNEKLFF
TGTGCCAGCAGCTCAACCGGGACAGGGAATGAAAAACTGTTTTTT
>.|TRBJ2-5|TRBV7-2|.
CASSLLGQIQETQYF
TGTGCCAGCAGCTTACTCGGACAGATACAAGAGACCCAGTACTTC
>TRBD1|TRBJ2-6|TRBV9|.
CASSGGTGTSGANVLTF
TGTGCCAGCAGCGGGGGGACAGGGACGTCCGGGGCCAACGTCCTGACTTTC
>TRBD2|TRBJ2-3|TRBV6-6|once
CASSYSGREEQYF
TGTGCCAGCAGTTACTCGGGACGGGAGGAGCAGTATTTT
>TRBD1|TRBJ1-5|TRBV5-1|.
CASSSGQGTQPQHF
TGCGCCAGCAGCTCGGGACAGGGCACTCAGCCCCAGCATTTT
>.|TRBJ2-7|TRBV28|.
CASSFSGAQYF
TGTGCCAGCAGTTTTTCGGGCGCGCAGTACTTC
>TRBD1|TRBJ1-5|TRBV18|.
CASSPTGEALGNQPQHF
TGTGCCAGCTCCCCGACAGGGGAGGCCTTAGGGAATCAGCCCCAGCATTTT
>.|TRBJ2-7|TRBV4-2|.
CASSQPRLATSSYEQYF
TGTGCCAGCAGCCAACCACGGCTTGCGACAAGCTCCTACGAGCAGTACTTC
>.|TRBJ2-2|TRBV2|.
CASGSRMRSGELFF
TGTGCCAGCGGTAGTAGAATGAGGTCCGGGGAGCTGTTTTTT
>TRBD2|TRBJ2-3|TRBV4-3|.
CASSHRTSGMGDTQYF
TGCGCCAGCAGCCACCGGACTAGCGGGATGGGAGATACGCAGTATTTT
>.|TRBJ2-2|TRBV13|.
CASSLPGIGDTGELFF
TGTGCCAGCAGCTTACCGGGCATCGGGGACACCGGGGAGCTGTTTTTT
>.|TRBJ1-2|TRBV5-1|.
CASSLGDRPIFGYTF
TGCGCCAGCAGCTTGGGGGACCGTCCGATTTTTGGCTACACCTTC
>.|TRBJ2-1|TRBV19|once
CASSIVPKTIYNEQFF
TGTGCCAGTAGTATAGTTCCGAAGACGATCTACAATGAGCAGTTCTTC
>TRBD2|TRBJ2-7|TRBV2|once
CASRTGGSSYEQYF
TGTGCCAGCCGAACGGGGGGGAGCTCCTACGAGCAGTACTTC
>TRBD1|TRBJ1-1|TRBV2|.
CASSSTGANTEAFF
TGTGCCAGCAGTTCGACAGGGGCGAACACTGAAGCTTTCTTT
>.|TRBJ1-2|TRBV19|.
CASRNVGARGYTF
TGTGCCAGTAGGAACGTGGGGGCTCGTGGCTACACCTTC
>TRBD2|TRBJ2-1|TRBV18|.
CASADSGLVNEQFF
TGTGCCAGCGCGGACTCTGGACTAGTCAATGAGCAGTTCTTC
>.|TRBJ2-2|TRBV19|.
CASSIVRWDTGELFF
TGTGCCAGTAGTATAGTGCGATGGGACACCGGGGAGCTGTTTTTT
>.|TRBJ1-4|TRBV7-6|.
CASSSASNEKLFF
TGTGCCAGCAGCTCCGCCTCTAATGAAAAACTGTTTTTT
>.|TRBJ2-6|TRBV5-4|.
CASSLWSGTSGANVLTF
TGTGCCAGCAGCTTGTGGTCAGGGACTTCTGGGGCCAACGTCCTGACTTTC
>TRBD2|TRBJ2-7|TRBV4-1|.
CASSHPSSGSSYEQYF
TGCGCCAGCAGCCATCCATCTAGCGGGAGCTCCTACGAGCAGTACTTC
>TRBD2|TRBJ2-7|TRBV4-2|.
CASSQLLAGEGYEQYF
TGTGCCAGCAGCCAGCTACTAGCGGGAGAGGGCTACGAGCAGTACTTC
>.|TRBJ2-3|TRBV5-1|.
CASSPGAGDQGTQYF
TGCGCCAGCAGCCCGGGGGCGGGGGACCAAGGTACGCAGTATTTT
>TRBD2|TRBJ2-3|TRBV9|.
CASSSRLAGGADTQYF
TGTGCCAGCAGCTCCCGACTAGCGGGAGGGGCAGATACGCAGTATTTT
>.|TRBJ1-1|TRBV27|.
CASSSPPGHNTEAFF
TGTGCCAGCAGTTCACCTCCGGGACATAACACTGAAGCTTTCTTT
>.|TRBJ1-1|TRBV5-1|.
CASSSVGLGTEAFF
TGCGCCAGCAGCTCGGTGGGTTTAGGCACTGAAGCTTTCTTT
>.|TRBJ1-1|TRBV28|.
CASSLEGGYTEAFF
TGTGCCAGCAGTTTAGAAGGGGGTTACACTGAAGCTTTCTTT
>.|TRBJ2-3|TRBV7-3|once
CASSLTRGTDTQYF
TGTGCCAGCAGCTTAACTCGGGGCACAGATACGCAGTATTTT
>TRBD2|TRBJ2-1|TRBV28|.
CASSSLTSWSYNEQFF
TGTGCCAGCAGTTCGCTGACTAGCTGGTCCTACAATGAGCAGTTCTTC
>.|TRBJ1-2|TRBV5-8|.
CASSLEWGGTEATNYGYTF
TGTGCCAGCAGCTTGGAGTGGGGAGGGACGGAAGCTACTAACTATGGCTACACCTTC
>.|TRBJ1-6|TRBV4-1|.
CASSHPTGPNSPLHF
TGCGCCAGCAGCCACCCGACAGGCCCTAATTCACCCCTCCACTTT
>.|TRBJ1-4|TRBV5-6|.
CASSLGGKLFF
TGTGCCAGCAGCTTGGGGGGGAAACTGTTTTTT